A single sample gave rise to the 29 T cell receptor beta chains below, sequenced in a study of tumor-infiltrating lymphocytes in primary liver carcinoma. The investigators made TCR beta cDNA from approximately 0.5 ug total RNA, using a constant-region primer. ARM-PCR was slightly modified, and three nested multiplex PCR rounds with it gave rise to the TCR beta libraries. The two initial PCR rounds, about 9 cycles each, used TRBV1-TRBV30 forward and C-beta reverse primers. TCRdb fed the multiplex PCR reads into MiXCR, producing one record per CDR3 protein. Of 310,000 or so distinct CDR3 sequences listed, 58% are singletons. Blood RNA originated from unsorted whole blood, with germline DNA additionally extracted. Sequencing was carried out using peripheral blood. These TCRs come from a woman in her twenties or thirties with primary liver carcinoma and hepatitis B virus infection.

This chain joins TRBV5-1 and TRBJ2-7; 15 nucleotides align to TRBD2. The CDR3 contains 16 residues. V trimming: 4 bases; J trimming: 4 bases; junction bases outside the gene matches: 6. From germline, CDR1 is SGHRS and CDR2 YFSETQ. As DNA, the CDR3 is TGCGCCAGCAGCCTCGGGACTAGCGGGAGGAGGTACGAGCAGTACTTC. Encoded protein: CASSLGTSGRRYEQYF.

CDR3 residues: CASSRLPTGETQYF. The CDR3 DNA is TGCGCCAGCAGCCGACTCCCCACGGGCGAGACCCAGTACTTC. V usage is TRBV4-1 and J usage is TRBJ2-5, with D unresolved. The germline V gene encodes CDR1 MGHRA and CDR2 YSYEKL. The ends were cut back, 4 bases at V and 5 bases at J, with 14 bases in the middle. CDR3 length: 14 residues.

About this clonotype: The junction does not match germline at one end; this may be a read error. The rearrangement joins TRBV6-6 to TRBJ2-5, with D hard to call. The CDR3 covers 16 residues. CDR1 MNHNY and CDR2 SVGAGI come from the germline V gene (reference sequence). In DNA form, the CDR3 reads TGTGCCAGCAGTTACTCCGTAGACACCGGTCCGGAGACCCAGCACTTC. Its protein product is CASSYSVDTGPETQHF.

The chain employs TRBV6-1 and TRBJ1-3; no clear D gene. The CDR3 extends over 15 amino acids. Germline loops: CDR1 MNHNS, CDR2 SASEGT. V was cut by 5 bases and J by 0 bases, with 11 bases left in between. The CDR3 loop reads CASSPSPNSGNTIYF. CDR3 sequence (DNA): TGTGCCAGCAGTCCTTCGCCAAACTCTGGAAACACCATATATTTT.

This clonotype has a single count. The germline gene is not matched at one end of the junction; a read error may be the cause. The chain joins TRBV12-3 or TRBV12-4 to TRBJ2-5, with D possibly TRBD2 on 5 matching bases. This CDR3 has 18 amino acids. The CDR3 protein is CASSLNEGLLKYQESQYF. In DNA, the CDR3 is TGTGCCAGCAGTTTAAATGAGGGTCTGTTAAAGTACCAAGAGAGCCAGTACTTC.

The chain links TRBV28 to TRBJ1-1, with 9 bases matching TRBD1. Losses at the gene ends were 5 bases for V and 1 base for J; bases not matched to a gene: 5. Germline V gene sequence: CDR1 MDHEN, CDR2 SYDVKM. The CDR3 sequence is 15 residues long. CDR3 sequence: CASSPRTGENTEAFF. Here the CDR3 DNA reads TGTGCCAGCAGTCCCAGGACAGGGGAGAACACTGAAGCTTTCTTT.

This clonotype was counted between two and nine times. The CDR3 sequence is CASSPGRLVRNEQFF. Here the CDR3 DNA reads TGTGCCAGCAGCCCCGGTCGGCTGGTTAGAAATGAGCAGTTCTTC. V usage is TRBV7-8 and J usage is TRBJ2-1; D gene ambiguous. This CDR3 has 15 amino acids. Per germline, CDR1 SGHVS and CDR2 FQNEAQ. Trimming shortened V by 5 bases and J by 7 bases, and 18 bases separated the two germline ends. Full variable domain (remainder filled in from reference TRBV7-8 and TRBJ2-1): GAGVSQSPRYKVAKRGQDVALRCDPISGHVSLFWYQQALGQGPEFLTYFQNEAQLDKSGLPSDRFFAERPEGSVSTLKIQRTQQEDSAVYLCASSPGRLVRNEQFFGPGTRLTVL.

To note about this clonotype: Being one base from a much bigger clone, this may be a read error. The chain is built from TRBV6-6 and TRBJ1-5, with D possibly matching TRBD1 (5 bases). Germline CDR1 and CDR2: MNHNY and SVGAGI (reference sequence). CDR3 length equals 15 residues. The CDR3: CASLPTGGYNQSQHF. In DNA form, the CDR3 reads TGTGCCAGTTTACCCACCGGGGGTTACAATCAGTCCCAGCATTTT.

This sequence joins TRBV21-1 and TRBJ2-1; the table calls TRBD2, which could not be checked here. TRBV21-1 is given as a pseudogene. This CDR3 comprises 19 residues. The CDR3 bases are TGTGCCAGCAGCATCGGACTAGCGGGTAGATCTGGCTCCTACAATGAGCAGTTCTTC. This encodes CASSIGLAGRSGSYNEQFF.

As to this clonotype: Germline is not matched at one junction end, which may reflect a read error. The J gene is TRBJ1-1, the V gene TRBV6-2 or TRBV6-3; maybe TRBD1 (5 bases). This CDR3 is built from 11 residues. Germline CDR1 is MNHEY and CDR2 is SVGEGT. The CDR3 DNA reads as TGTGTCAGCCGCGGGGGGTTTGAAGCTTTCTTT. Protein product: CVSRGGFEAFF.

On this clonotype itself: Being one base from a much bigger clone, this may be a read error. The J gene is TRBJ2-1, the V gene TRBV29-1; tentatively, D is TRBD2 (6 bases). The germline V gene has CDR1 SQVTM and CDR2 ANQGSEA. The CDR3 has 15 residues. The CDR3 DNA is TGCAGCGTTGAACCCCGACTAGGAAGGTACAATGAGCTGTTCTTC. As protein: CSVEPRLGRYNELFF.

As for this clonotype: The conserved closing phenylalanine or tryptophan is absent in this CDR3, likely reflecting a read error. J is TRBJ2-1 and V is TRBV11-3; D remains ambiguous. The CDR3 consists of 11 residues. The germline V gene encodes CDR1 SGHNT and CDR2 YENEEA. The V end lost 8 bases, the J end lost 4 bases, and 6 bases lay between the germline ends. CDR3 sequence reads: CASCQYNEQFS. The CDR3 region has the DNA TGTGCCAGCTGCCAGTACAATGAGCAGTTCTCC.

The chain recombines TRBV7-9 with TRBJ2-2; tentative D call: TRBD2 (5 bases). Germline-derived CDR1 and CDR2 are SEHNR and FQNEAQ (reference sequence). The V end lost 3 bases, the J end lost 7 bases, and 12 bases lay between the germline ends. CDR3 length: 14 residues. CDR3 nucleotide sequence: TGTGCCAGCAGCTTGCCCAAACGGGGCGGGGAGCTGTTTTTT. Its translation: CASSLPKRGGELFF.

CDR3: CASSLDRPLGNTIYF. The DNA for the CDR3 is TGTGCCAGCAGCCTTGACAGGCCGTTGGGAAACACCATATATTTT. The gene calls are TRBV21-1 and TRBJ1-3; TRBD1 is taken as the D call from the table, unchecked against the DNA. TRBV21-1 is classified as a pseudogene. The CDR3 extends over 15 amino acids.

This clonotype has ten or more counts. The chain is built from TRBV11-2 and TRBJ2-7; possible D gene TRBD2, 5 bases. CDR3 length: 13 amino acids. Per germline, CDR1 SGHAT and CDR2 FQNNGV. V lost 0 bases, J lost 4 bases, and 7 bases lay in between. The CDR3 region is CASSLDPGYEQYF. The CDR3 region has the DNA TGTGCCAGCAGCTTAGATCCGGGGTACGAGCAGTACTTC.

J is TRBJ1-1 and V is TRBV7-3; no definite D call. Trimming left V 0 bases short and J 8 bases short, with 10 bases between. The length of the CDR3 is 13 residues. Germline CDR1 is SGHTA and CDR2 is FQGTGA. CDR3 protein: CASSLTGSGEAFF. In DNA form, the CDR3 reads TGTGCCAGCAGCTTAACGGGGTCCGGGGAAGCTTTCTTT. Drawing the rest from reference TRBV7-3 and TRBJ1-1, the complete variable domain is GAGVSQTPSNKVTEKGKYVELRCDPISGHTALYWYRQSLGQGPEFLIYFQGTGAADDSGLPNDRFFAVRPEGSVSTLKIQRTERGDSAVYLCASSLTGSGEAFFGQGTRLTVV.

CDR3 residues: CASSSGLISGANVLTF. The CDR3 DNA sequence: TGTGCCAGCAGCTCGGGACTGATCTCTGGGGCCAACGTCCTGACTTTC. V and J are TRBV5-6 and TRBJ2-6, with D maybe TRBD2 (6 bases). Trimming left V 3 bases short and J 0 bases short, with 10 bases between. The CDR3 totals 16 residues. Looked up from germline, CDR1 is SGHDT and CDR2 is YYEEEE.

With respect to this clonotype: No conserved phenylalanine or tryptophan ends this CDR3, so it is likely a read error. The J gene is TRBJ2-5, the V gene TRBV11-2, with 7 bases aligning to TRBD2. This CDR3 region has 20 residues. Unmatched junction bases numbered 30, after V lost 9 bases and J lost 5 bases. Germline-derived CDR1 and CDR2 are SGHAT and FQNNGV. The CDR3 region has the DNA TGTGCCAGTAACTTAAACGCGATGCTCCCCTGGGGGGGGAATGAGGAGACCCAGTACTAC. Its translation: CASNLNAMLPWGGNEETQYY.

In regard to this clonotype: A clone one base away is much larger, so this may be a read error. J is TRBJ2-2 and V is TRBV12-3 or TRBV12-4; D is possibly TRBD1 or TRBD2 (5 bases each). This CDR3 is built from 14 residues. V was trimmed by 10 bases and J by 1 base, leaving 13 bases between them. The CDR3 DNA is TGTGCCACCATCGGGACGGAGAACACCGGGGAGCTGTTTTTT. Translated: CATIGTENTGELFF.

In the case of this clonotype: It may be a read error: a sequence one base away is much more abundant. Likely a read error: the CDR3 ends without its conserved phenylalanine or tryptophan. CDR3 region: CASSRAGGADTQYS. CDR3 DNA sequence: TGTGCCAGCAGCCGGGCCGGGGGGGCAGATACGCAGTATTCT. J is TRBJ2-3 and V is TRBV11-3, with 8 bases aligning to TRBD2. The CDR3 contains 14 residues. Trimming cost V 5 bases and J 4 bases; bases outside gene matches: 5. CDR1 SGHNT and CDR2 YENEEA come from the germline V gene.

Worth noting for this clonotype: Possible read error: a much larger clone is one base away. CDR3 coding DNA: TGTGCCAGCAGGGGAGGCCGGGTGTGGAATGATCAGTTCTTC. This encodes CASRGGRVWNDQFF. The rearrangement links TRBV6-5 to TRBJ2-1; D perhaps matches TRBD2 (6 bases). The CDR3 extends over 14 amino acids. Germline loops: CDR1 MNHEY, CDR2 SVGAGI.

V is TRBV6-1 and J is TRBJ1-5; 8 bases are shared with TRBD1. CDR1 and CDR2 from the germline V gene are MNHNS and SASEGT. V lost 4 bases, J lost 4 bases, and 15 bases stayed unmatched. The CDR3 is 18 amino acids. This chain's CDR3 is CASSGNQQGGVRNQPQHF. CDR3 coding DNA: TGTGCCAGCAGTGGAAATCAACAGGGGGGGGTTCGGAATCAGCCCCAGCATTTT.

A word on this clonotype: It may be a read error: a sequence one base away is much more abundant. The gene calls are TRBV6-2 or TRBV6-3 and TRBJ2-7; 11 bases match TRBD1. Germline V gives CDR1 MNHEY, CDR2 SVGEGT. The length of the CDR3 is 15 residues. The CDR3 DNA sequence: TGTGCCAGCAGTGCACCGGGACAGGGGGGCTACGAGCACTACTTC. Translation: CASSAPGQGGYEHYF.

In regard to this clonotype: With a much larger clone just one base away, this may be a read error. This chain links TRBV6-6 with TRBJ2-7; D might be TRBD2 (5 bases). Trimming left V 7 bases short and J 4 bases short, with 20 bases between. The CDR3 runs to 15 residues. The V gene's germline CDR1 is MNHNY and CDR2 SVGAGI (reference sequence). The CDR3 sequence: CASNSLFGGSYEQYF. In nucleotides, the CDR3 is TGTGCCAGCAATTCCTTATTCGGCGGGTCATACGAGCAGTACTTC.

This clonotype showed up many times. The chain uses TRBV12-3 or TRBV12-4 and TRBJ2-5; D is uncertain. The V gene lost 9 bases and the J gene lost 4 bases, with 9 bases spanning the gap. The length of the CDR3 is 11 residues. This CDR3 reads CASGVTETQYF. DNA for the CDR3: TGTGCCAGTGGAGTAACAGAGACCCAGTACTTC.

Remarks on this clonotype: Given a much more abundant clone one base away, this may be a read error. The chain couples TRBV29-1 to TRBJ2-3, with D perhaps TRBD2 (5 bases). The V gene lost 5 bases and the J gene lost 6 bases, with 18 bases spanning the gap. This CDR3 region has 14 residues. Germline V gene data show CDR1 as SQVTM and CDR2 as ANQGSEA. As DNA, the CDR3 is TGCAGCGTTTCCCACGAGGGTCCTGGGGATACGCAGTATTTT. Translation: CSVSHEGPGDTQYF.

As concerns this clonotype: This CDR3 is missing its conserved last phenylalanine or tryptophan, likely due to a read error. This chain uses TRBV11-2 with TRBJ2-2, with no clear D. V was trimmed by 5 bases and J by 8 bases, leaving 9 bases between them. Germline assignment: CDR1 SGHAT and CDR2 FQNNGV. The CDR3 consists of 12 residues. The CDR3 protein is CASSAVYGELFS. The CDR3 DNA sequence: TGTGCCAGCAGCGCGGTGTATGGGGAGCTGTTTTCT.

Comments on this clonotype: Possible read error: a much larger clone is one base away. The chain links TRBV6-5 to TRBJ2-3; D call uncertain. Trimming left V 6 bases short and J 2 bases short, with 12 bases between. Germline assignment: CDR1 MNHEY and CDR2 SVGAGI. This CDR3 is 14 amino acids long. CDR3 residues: CASSLKGYTDTQYF. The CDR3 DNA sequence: TGTGCCAGCAGCCTAAAGGGCTACACAGATACGCAGTATTTT.

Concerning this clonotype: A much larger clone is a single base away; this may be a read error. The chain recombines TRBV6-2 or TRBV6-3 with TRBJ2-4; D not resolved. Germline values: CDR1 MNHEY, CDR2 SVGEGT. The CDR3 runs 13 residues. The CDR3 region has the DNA TGTGGCAGCAGTTACTCGAACCCGCCGCGGCGGTACTTC. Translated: CGSSYSNPPRRYF.